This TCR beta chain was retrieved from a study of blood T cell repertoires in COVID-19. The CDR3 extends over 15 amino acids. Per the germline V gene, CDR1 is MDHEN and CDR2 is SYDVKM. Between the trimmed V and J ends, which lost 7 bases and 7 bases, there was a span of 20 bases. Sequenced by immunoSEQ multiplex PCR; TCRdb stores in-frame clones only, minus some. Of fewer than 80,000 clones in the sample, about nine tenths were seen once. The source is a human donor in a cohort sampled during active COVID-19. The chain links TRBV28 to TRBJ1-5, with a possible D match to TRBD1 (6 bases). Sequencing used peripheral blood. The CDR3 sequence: CASTFTGGPAQPQHF. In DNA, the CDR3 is TGTGCCAGCACGTTTACGGGGGGGCCTGCCCAGCCCCAGCATTTT.